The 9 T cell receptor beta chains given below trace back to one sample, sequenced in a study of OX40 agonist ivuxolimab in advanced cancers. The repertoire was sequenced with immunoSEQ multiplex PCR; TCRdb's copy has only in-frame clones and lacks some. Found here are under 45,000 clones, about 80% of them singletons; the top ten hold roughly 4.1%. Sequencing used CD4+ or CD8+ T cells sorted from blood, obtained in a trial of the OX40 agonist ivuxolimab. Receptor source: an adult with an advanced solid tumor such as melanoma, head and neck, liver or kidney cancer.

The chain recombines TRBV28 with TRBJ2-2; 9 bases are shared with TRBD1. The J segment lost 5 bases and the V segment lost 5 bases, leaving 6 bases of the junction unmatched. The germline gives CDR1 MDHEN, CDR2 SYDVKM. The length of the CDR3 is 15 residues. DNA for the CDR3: TGTGCCAGCAGTCCGGGACAGGGACCGACCGGGGAGCTGTTTTTT. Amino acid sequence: CASSPGQGPTGELFF.

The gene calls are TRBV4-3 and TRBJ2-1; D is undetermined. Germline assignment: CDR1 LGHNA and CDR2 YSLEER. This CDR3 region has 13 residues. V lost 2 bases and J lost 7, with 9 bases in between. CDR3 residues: CASSQNHGNEQFF. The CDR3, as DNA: TGCGCCAGCAGCCAAAACCACGGAAATGAGCAGTTCTTC.

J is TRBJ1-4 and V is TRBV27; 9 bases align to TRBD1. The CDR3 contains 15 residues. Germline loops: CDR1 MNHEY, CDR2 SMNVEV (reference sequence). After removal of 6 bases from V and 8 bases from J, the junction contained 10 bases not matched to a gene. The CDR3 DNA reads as TGTGCCAGCAGCCAAGCCGGGACAGGGTGGGAAAAACTGTTTTTT. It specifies CASSQAGTGWEKLFF.

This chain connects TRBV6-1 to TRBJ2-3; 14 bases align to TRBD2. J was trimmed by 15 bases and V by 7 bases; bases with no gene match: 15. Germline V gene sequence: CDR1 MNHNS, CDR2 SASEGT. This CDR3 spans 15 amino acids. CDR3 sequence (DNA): TGTGCCAGCACCAAACCGGGACTAGCGGGAGCGTATTACTATTTT. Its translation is CASTKPGLAGAYYYF.

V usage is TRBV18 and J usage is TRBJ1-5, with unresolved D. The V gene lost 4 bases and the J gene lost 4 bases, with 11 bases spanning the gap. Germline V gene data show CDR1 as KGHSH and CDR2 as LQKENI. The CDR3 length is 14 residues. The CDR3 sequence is CASSQDGVNQPQHF. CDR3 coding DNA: TGTGCCAGCTCACAAGACGGAGTGAATCAGCCCCAGCATTTT.

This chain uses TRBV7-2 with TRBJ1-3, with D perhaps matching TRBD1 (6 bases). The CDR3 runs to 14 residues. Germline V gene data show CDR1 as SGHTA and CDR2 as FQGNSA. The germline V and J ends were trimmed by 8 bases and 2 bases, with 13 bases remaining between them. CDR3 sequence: CASGQGQPGNTIYF. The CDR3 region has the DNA TGTGCCAGCGGGCAAGGACAGCCTGGAAACACCATATATTTT.

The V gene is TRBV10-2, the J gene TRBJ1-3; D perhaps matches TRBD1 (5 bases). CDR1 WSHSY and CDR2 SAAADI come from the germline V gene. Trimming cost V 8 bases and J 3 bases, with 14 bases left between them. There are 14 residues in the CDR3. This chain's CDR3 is CASGRGLDGNTIYF. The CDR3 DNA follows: TGCGCCAGCGGGAGGGGACTAGATGGAAACACCATATATTTT.

CDR3 in amino acids: CASMTPLNTEAFF. CDR3 coding DNA: TGCGCCAGCATGACACCCTTGAACACTGAAGCTTTCTTT. The rearrangement links TRBV23-1 to TRBJ1-1; D ambiguous. TRBV23-1 is designated an ORF whose function remains uncertain. This CDR3 has 13 residues. V gave up 7 bases and J gave up 0 bases, with 9 bases separating them.

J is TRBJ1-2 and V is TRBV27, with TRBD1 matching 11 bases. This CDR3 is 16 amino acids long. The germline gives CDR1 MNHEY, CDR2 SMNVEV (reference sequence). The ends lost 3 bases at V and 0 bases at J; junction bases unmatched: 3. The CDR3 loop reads CASSFKGQGANYGYTF. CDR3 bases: TGTGCCAGCAGTTTCAAGGGACAGGGGGCTAACTATGGCTACACCTTC.